The clone carrying this T cell receptor beta chain was recorded at least ten times. Its antigen is undetermined. This entry comes from a study of CD8+CD57+ T cells in acquired aplastic anemia. Background on the study: The study obtained 11 million or so reads on average for CD4+ cells from healthy donors. Findings and limits, study-wide: Found in both controls and patients were twenty-nine CD8+ CDR3 sequences.

The CDR3 totals 16 residues. The germline gives CDR1 SGDLS, CDR2 YYNGEE. V lost 1 base to trimming and J lost 2 bases, with 15 bases between them. Genomic DNA, serving as template, underwent TCR beta VDJ and CDR3 profiling. TCRdb itself ran the reads through MiXCR, one entry per CDR3 protein. The data contain roughly 200,000 distinct CDR3 sequences, 60% to 65% of them seen just once; the ten biggest clones take up around 28%. The chain carries TRBV9 and TRBJ2-5; TRBD2 is a possible D gene (5 bases). The sequencing input was sorted CD4+, CD8+, or CD8+CD57+ T cells (not recorded which) from PBMCs. This receptor was identified in a human donor in good health. The CDR3 is CASSVYLWRKQETQYF. DNA for the CDR3: TGTGCCAGCAGCGTATATTTGTGGAGGAAACAAGAGACCCAGTACTTC.